These 20 T cell receptor beta chains came from one sample sequenced in a study of regulatory T cells in long-lasting Graves disease. Regarding time point: newly diagnosed GD, antithyroid drugs for less than 3 months. The TCR library used RNA extracted from PBMCs. Arm-PCR with iRepertoire HTBI primers amplified the CDR3 regions for these TCR beta libraries. TCRdb reprocessed the multiplex PCR reads via MiXCR and lists one record per CDR3 protein. Seen here are around 450,000 distinct CDR3 sequences, roughly 17% observed once, and the top ten hold about 12%. These data were also filed under a second study, of T cells in Graves' hyperthyroidism and ophthalmopathy.

The sequences come from peripheral blood mononuclear cells (PBMCs), collected at new diagnosis, from a patient treated with antithyroid drugs. These TCRs come from a man aged 35-49 years with Graves disease.

In its sample, this clonotype was seen many times. The chain recombines TRBV7-2 with TRBJ2-2; TRBD2 might be the D (6 bases). CDR1 is SGHTA, CDR2 FQGNSA, per germline. The CDR3 is 16 residues long. The V and J ends lost 7 bases and 1 base respectively, with 16 bases between them. The CDR3 nucleotides read TGTGCCAGCACCAAAACGGGGGTCGTGAACACCGGGGAGCTGTTTTTT. Protein sequence: CASTKTGVVNTGELFF.

The sample holds a few counts of this clonotype. The rearrangement joins TRBV12-3 or TRBV12-4 to TRBJ2-7; no clear D gene. The V end lost 3 bases, the J end lost 6 bases, and 9 bases lay between the germline ends. The CDR3 covers 12 residues. The chain's CDR3 is CASSLSPTEQYF. The CDR3 DNA reads TGTGCCAGCAGTTTGAGCCCGACCGAGCAGTACTTC.

This clonotype was picked up many times. The chain employs TRBV30 and TRBJ1-5, with D unresolved. Germline V CDR1 and CDR2: GTSNPN, SVGIG (reference sequence). The CDR3 loop spans 12 amino acids. With 1 base removed from V and 7 bases from J, the gap between germline ends came to 8 bases. The DNA for the CDR3 is TGTGCCTGGAGTGCTACCGAACAGCCCCAGCATTTT. This encodes CAWSATEQPQHF.

This clonotype came up many times. J is TRBJ2-5 and V is TRBV7-9; 9 bases are a match to TRBD1. The trim removed 0 bases at V and 5 bases at J, leaving 7 bases unmatched. Germline CDR1 SEHNR, CDR2 FQNEAQ (reference sequence). The CDR3 covers 16 residues. The CDR3 bases are TGTGCCAGCAGCTTAGCGGGGACAGGGAGGCAGGAGACCCAGTACTTC. As protein: CASSLAGTGRQETQYF.

The chain is built from TRBV9 and TRBJ1-5, with 8 bases that match TRBD1. The CDR3 is made up of 14 amino acids. With V trimmed by 4 bases and J by 5 bases, 5 bases remained unmatched. The germline gives CDR1 SGDLS, CDR2 YYNGEE. CDR3 in amino acids: CASSPTGGHQPQHF. The DNA of the CDR3 is TGTGCCAGCAGCCCAACAGGGGGTCATCAGCCCCAGCATTTT.

Concerning this clonotype itself: The CDR3 ends on some other residue instead of the conserved phenylalanine or tryptophan, so this is likely a read error. The rearrangement links TRBV6-2 or TRBV6-3 to TRBJ2-7; D is possibly TRBD1 (5 bases). There are 15 residues in the CDR3. The V gene lost 9 bases and the J gene lost 0 bases, with 18 bases spanning the gap. Germline V lookup: CDR1 MNHEY, CDR2 SVGEGT. CDR3 amino acids: CASTLAGSHSYEQYL. The CDR3 bases are TGTGCCAGTACCTTGGCAGGGTCCCACTCCTACGAGCAGTACCTC.

This clonotype was observed at least ten times. The chain combines TRBV7-2 with TRBJ2-5; D tentatively reads TRBD1 or TRBD2 (8 bases each). This CDR3 region has 21 residues. Trimming cost V 1 base and J 2 bases, with 29 bases left between them. The germline V gene has CDR1 SGHTA and CDR2 FQGNSA. CDR3 sequence reads: CASSLESLTGEKREWQETQYF. CDR3 sequence (DNA): TGTGCCAGCAGCTTAGAGAGCCTGACAGGGGAAAAGCGGGAGTGGCAAGAGACCCAGTACTTC. Drawing the rest from reference TRBV7-2 and TRBJ2-5, the complete variable domain is GAGVSQSPSNKVTEKGKDVELRCDPISGHTALYWYRQSLGQGLEFLIYFQGNSAPDKSGLPSDRFSAERTGGSVSTLTIQRTQQEDSAVYLCASSLESLTGEKREWQETQYFGPGTRLLVL.

This clonotype was seen many times. The chain links TRBV7-8 to TRBJ2-1; no reliable D call. V was shortened by 0 bases and J by 7 bases, with 10 bases between the two germline ends. Germline V CDR1 and CDR2: SGHVS, FQNEAQ. The CDR3 runs to 14 residues. The CDR3 sequence: CASSLASRLNEQFF. CDR3 DNA: TGTGCCAGCAGCTTAGCCTCGCGGCTTAATGAGCAGTTCTTC.

There are many counts of this clonotype. A read error may produce the germline difference seen at one junction end. The chain couples TRBV2 to TRBJ2-5; D possibly matches TRBD1 or TRBD2 (6 bases each). The CDR3 runs to 10 residues. Germline-derived CDR1 and CDR2 are SNHLY and FYNNEI. The DNA of the CDR3 is TGTGCCAGCATCTCCTCGGGGGCAAACTTC. Translated: CASISSGANF.

The chain uses TRBV27 and TRBJ1-2; 7 bases map to TRBD1. V was pared by 7 bases and J by 5 bases, with 10 bases of the junction left unmatched. Germline V CDR1 and CDR2: MNHEY, SMNVEV (reference sequence). This CDR3 spans 14 amino acids. CDR3 protein: CASKNRDREYGYTF. CDR3 DNA: TGTGCCAGCAAGAACCGGGACAGAGAATATGGCTACACCTTC.

This clonotype was picked up many times. The chain employs TRBV28 and TRBJ2-5, with D uncertain. The CDR3 extends over 16 amino acids. Trimming shortened V by 1 base and J by 2 bases, and 14 bases separated the two germline ends. The germline gives CDR1 MDHEN, CDR2 SYDVKM. The chain's CDR3 is CASSLSRRRQQETQYF. Written as DNA, the CDR3 is TGTGCCAGCAGTTTATCCCGACGCAGGCAGCAAGAGACCCAGTACTTC.

This clonotype showed up many times. V gene TRBV11-3 combines with J gene TRBJ2-5, with 12 positions matching TRBD2. Germline CDR1 and CDR2: SGHNT and YENEEA. Trimming removed 6 bases from V and 1 base from J; junction bases left unmatched: 9. The CDR3 has 17 amino acids. CDR3 bases: TGTGCCAGCAGACCCCGACTAGCGGGAGAACGCCAAGAGACCCAGTACTTC. It translates to CASRPRLAGERQETQYF.

This clonotype has just one count. A far larger clone is one nucleotide away, so this likely arose from a read error. V and J are TRBV7-3 and TRBJ2-7; D is ambiguous. The DNA end is a closer match to TRBJ2-1, so the J assignment may be wrong. Germline CDR1 and CDR2: SGHTA and FQGTGA. This CDR3 comprises 15 residues. CDR3 loop: CASSLGIGSYNEQFF. The CDR3 DNA follows: TGTGCCAGCAGCTTAGGGATAGGCTCCTACAATGAGCAGTTCTTC.

A note on this clonotype: This clone may be a read error of a much larger clone one base away. The chain recombines TRBV24-1 with TRBJ2-5; maybe TRBD2 (5 bases). From germline, CDR1 is KGHDR and CDR2 SFDVKD. This CDR3 spans 11 amino acids. The V gene lost 5 bases and the J gene lost 7 bases, with 7 bases spanning the gap. CDR3 amino acids: CATSVGGTQYF. CDR3 in DNA: TGTGCCACCAGTGTCGGAGGGACCCAGTACTTC.

To note about this clonotype: One junction end disagrees with the germline gene, perhaps due to a read error. The rearrangement uses TRBV11-2 and TRBJ2-4; D gene uncertain. Germline V lookup: CDR1 SGHAT, CDR2 FQNNGV. This CDR3 has 13 amino acids. The CDR3 DNA is TGCGCCAGCAGCCAAGATTCCGGCCTCCCCCGATTCTTC. It translates to CASSQDSGLPRFF.

A few counts support this clonotype. The DNA of the CDR3 is TGTGCCAGCACTCCTAGCGGGAACTCCTACAATGAGCAGTTCTTC. Translating gives CASTPSGNSYNEQFF. This chain joins TRBV9 and TRBJ2-1, with 9 bases that match TRBD2. The CDR3 totals 15 residues. Trimming cost V 6 bases and J 0 bases; bases outside gene matches: 4. Germline V gives CDR1 SGDLS, CDR2 YYNGEE. The entire variable domain, with the rest obtained from reference TRBV9 and TRBJ2-1, is as follows: DSGVTQTPKHLITATGQRVTLRCSPRSGDLSVYWYQQSLDQGLQFLIQYYNGEERAKGNILERFSAQQFPDLHSELNLSSLELGDSALYFCASTPSGNSYNEQFFGPGTRLTVL.

To note about this clonotype: It may be a read error: a sequence one base away is much more abundant. The rearrangement links TRBV20-1 to TRBJ2-7, with D tentatively TRBD1 (5 bases). The V gene's germline CDR1 is DFQATT and CDR2 SNEGSKA (reference sequence). V lost 0 bases, J lost 1 base, and 10 bases lay in between. This CDR3 comprises 14 residues. Here the CDR3 DNA reads TGCAGTGCTAGAGATGGGGCCGTTTCCTACGAGCAGTACTTC. Encoded protein: CSARDGAVSYEQYF.

This clonotype was counted many times. One end of the junction does not line up with germline, which may come from a read error. The chain carries TRBV20-1 and TRBJ2-7, with a weak D call TRBD1 (6 bases). Per germline, CDR1 DFQATT and CDR2 SNEGSKA (reference sequence). This CDR3 contains 15 residues. CDR3 loop: CSARGQNRVAYGQYF. CDR3 nucleotide sequence: TGCAGTGCTAGGGGTCAAAACAGGGTGGCCTACGGGCAGTACTTC.

The rearrangement links TRBV19 to TRBJ1-2; D may be TRBD1 (5 bases). The CDR3 is 13 residues long. V was pared by 3 bases and J by 4 bases, with 9 bases between. Germline V gene sequence: CDR1 LNHDA, CDR2 SQIVND (reference sequence). In nucleotides, the CDR3 is TGTGCCAGTAGTATGGGGCTTTCCTATGGCTACACCTTC. The encoded protein is CASSMGLSYGYTF.

This chain links TRBV20-1 with TRBJ2-1, with 16 bases matching TRBD2. The length of the CDR3 is 16 residues. Germline V gene data show CDR1 as DFQATT and CDR2 as SNEGSKA (reference sequence). Germline trimming cut 2 bases from V and 9 bases from J; bases unmatched to any gene: 7. The CDR3 loop reads CSARSGTSGRASEQFF. CDR3 DNA: TGCAGTGCTAGATCCGGGACTAGCGGGAGGGCGAGTGAGCAGTTCTTC.